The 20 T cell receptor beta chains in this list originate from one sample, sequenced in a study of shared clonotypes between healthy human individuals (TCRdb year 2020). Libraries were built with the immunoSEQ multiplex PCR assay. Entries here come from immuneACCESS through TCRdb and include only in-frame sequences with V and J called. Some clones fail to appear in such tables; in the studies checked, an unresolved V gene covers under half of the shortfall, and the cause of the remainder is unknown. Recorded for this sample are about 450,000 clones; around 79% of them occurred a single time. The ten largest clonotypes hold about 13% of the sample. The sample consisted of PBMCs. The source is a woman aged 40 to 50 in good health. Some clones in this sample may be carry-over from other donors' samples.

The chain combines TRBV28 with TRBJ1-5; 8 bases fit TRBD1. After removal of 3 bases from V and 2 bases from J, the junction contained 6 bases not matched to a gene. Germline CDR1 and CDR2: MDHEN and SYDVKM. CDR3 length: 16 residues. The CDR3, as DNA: TGTGCCAGCAGTTTTCCCCAGGGGGCGCGCAATCAGCCCCAGCATTTT. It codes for CASSFPQGARNQPQHF.

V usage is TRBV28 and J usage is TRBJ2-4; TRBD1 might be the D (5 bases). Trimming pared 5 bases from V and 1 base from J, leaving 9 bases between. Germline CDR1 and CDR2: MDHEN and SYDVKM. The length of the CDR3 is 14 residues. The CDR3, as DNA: TGTGCCAGCAGTGGGGCAGGGGCCAAAAACATTCAGTACTTC. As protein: CASSGAGAKNIQYF.

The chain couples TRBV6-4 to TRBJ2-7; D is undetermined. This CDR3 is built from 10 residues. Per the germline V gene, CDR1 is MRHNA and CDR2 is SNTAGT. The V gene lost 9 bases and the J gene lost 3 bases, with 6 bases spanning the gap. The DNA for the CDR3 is TGTGCCAGGAGGCGCTACGAGCAGTACTTC. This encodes CARRRYEQYF.

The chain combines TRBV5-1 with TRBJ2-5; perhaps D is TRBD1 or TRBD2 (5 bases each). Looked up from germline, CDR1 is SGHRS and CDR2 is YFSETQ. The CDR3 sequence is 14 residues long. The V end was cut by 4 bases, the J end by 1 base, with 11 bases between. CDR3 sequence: CASSTGTTQETQYF. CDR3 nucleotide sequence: TGCGCCAGCAGCACCGGGACGACCCAAGAGACCCAGTACTTC.

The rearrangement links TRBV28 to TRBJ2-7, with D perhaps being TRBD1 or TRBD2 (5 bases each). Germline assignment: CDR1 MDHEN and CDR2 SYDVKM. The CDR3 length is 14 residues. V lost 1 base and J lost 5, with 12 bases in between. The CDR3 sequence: CASSLSGPANEQYF. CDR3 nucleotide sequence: TGTGCCAGCAGTTTATCGGGGCCGGCTAACGAGCAGTACTTC.

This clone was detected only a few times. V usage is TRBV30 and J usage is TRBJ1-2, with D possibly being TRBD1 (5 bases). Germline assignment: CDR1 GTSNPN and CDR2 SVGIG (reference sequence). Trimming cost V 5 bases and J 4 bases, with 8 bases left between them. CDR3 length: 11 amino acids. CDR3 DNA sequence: TGTGCCTGGGGGGGGTCCTATGGCTACACCTTC. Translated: CAWGGSYGYTF. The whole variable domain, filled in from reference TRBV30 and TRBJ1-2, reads SQTIHQWPATLVQPVGSPLSLECTVEGTSNPNLYWYRQAAGRGLQLLFYSVGIGQISSEVPQNLSASRPQDRQFILSSKKLLLSDSGFYLCAWGGSYGYTFGSGTRLTVV.

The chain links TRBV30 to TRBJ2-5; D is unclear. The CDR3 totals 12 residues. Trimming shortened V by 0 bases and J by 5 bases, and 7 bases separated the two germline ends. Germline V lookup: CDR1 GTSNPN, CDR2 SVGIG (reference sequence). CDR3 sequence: CAWSVIRETQYF. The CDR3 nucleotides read TGTGCCTGGAGTGTAATCCGGGAGACCCAGTACTTC.

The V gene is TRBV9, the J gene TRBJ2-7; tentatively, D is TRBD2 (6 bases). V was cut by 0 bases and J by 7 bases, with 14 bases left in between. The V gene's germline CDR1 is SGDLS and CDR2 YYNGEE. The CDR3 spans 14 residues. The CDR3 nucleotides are TGTGCCAGCAGCGTAGGTGACACCGCGGGGGAGCAGTACTTC. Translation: CASSVGDTAGEQYF.

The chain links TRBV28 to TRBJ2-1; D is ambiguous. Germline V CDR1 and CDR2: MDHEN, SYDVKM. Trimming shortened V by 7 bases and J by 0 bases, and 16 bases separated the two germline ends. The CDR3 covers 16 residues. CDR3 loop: CASTHFASSSYNEQFF. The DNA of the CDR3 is TGTGCCAGCACCCACTTCGCGAGTAGCTCCTACAATGAGCAGTTCTTC.

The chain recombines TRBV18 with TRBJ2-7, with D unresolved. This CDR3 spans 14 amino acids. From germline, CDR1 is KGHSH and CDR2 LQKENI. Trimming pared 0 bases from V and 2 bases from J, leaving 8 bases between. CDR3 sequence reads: CASSPPLRPYEQYF. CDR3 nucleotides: TGTGCCAGCTCACCACCTTTAAGACCCTACGAGCAGTACTTC.

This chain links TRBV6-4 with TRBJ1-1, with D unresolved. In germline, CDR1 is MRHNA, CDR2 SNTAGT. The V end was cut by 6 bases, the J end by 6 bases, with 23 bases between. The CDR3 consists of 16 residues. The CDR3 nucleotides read TGTGCCAGCAGCCCTGATAGTTCATACGAAAGTTCTGAAGCTTTCTTT. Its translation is CASSPDSSYESSEAFF.

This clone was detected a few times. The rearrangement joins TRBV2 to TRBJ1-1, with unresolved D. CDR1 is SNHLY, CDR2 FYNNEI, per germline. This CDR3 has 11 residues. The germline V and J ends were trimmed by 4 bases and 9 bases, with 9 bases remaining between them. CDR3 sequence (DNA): TGTGCCAGCAGTGTAGATCCCAAAGCTTTCTTT. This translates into CASSVDPKAFF.

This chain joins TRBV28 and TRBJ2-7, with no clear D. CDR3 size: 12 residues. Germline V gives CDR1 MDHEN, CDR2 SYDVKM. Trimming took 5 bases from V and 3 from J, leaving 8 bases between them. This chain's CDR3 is CASSPRIYEQYF. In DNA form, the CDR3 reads TGTGCCAGCAGTCCGCGGATCTACGAGCAGTACTTC.

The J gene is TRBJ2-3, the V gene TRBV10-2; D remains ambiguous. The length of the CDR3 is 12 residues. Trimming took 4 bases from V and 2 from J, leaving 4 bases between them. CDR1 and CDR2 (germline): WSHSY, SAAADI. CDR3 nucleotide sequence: TGCGCCAGCAGTGTCGTCACAGATACGCAGTATTTT. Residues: CASSVVTDTQYF.

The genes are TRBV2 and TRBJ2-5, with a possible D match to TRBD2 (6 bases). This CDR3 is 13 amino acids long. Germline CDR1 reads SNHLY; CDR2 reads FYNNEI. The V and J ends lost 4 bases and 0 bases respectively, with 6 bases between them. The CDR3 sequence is CASSAGDQETQYF. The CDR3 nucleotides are TGTGCCAGCAGTGCGGGAGACCAAGAGACCCAGTACTTC. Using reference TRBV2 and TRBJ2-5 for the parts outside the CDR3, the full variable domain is EPEVTQTPSHQVTQMGQEVILRCVPISNHLYFYWYRQILGQKVEFLVSFYNNEISEKSEIFDDQFSVERPDGSNFTLKIRSTKLEDSAMYFCASSAGDQETQYFGPGTRLLVL.

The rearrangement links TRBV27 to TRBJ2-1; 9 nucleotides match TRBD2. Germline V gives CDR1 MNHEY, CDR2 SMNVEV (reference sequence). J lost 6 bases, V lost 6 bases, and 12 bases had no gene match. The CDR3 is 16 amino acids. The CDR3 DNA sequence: TGTGCCAGCAGCCCGGCGGGAGGGCCAAGGGTCAATGAGCAGTTCTTC. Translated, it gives CASSPAGGPRVNEQFF.

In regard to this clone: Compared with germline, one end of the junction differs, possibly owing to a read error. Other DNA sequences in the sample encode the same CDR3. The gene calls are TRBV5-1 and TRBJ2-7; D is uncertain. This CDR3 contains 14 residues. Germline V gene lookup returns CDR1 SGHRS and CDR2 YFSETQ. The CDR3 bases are TGCGCCAGCAGTTTGGTGGGCCCCGGGTACGAGCAGTACTTC. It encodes CASSLVGPGYEQYF.

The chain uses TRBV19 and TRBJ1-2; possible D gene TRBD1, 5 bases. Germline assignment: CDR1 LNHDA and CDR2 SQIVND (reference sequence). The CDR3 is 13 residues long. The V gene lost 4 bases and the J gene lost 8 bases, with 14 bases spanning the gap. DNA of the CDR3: TGTGCCAGTAGTACGACAGTTTCCTACGGCTACACCTTC. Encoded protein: CASSTTVSYGYTF.

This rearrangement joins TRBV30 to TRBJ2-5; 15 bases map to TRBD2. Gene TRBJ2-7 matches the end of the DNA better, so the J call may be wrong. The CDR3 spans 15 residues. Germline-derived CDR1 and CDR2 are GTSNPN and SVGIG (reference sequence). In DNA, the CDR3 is TGTGCCTACCGGACTAGCGGGAGGGGGTCCTACGAGCAGTACTTC. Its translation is CAYRTSGRGSYEQYF.

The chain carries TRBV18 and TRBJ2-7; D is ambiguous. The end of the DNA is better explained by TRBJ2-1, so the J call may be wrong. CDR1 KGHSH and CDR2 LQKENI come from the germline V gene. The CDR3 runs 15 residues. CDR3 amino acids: CASSPRARNRNEQFF. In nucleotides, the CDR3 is TGTGCCAGCTCACCACGAGCCAGAAACCGCAATGAGCAGTTCTTC.